This TCR beta chain was identified during a study of blood T cell repertoires in COVID-19. Background on the study: Acute and convalescent COVID-19 specimens originated in the United States, Italy and Spain.

Under the authors' procedure: Nucleated cell number was recorded as an estimate derived from reference gene primer amplification. This table comes from immunoSEQ multiplex PCR, and its TCRdb copy is limited to in-frame clones, with some not included. The V and J calls and clone size come from that table; D and trimming were worked out from the DNA. The data hold about 140,000 clones, with about 87% observed a single time. Germline trimming cut 8 bases from V and 7 bases from J; bases unmatched to any gene: 12. Germline CDR1 MDHEN, CDR2 SYDVKM. This CDR3 comprises 15 residues. Specimen: peripheral blood. The clonotype comes from a man in his fifties or sixties with active or convalescent COVID-19. V usage is TRBV28 and J usage is TRBJ2-4, with TRBD2 matching over 9 bases. CDR3 sequence (DNA): TGTGCCAGCGCCTCCCGGCGGGAGGGCCTCAACATTCAGTACTTC. The encoded protein is CASASRREGLNIQYF.